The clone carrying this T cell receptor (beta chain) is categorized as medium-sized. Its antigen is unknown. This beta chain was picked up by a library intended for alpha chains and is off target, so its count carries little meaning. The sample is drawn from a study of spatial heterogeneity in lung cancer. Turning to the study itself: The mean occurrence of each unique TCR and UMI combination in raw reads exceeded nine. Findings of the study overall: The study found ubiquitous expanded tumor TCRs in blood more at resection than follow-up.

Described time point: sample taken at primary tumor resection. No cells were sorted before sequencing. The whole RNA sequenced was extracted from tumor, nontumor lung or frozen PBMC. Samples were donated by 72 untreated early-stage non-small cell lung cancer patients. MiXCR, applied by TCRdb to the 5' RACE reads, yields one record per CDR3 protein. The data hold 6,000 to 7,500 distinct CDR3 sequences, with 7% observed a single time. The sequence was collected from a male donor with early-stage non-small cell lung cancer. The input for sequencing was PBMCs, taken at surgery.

In nucleotides, the CDR3 is TGCAGCGTTGAACGGCGGGACAGGGGATCCGGGGAGCTGTTTTTT. It is translated as CSVERRDRGSGELFF. This chain connects TRBV29-1 to TRBJ2-2; 10 positions match TRBD1. The V and J ends lost 2 bases and 6 bases, in that order; junction bases with no gene match: 6. This CDR3 has 15 amino acids. Per germline, CDR1 SQVTM and CDR2 ANQGSEA.